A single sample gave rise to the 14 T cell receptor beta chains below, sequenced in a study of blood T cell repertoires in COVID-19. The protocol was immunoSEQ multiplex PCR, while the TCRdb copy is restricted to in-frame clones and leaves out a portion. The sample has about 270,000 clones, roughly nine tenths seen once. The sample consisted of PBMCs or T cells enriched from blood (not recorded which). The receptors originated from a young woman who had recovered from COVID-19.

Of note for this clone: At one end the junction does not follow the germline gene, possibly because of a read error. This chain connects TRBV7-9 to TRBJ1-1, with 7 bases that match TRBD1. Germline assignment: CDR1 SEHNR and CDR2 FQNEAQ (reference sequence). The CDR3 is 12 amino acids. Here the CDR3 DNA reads TGTGCCAGCAGCTTAGCAGAACAGGGGTTCCTCTTT. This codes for CASSLAEQGFLF.

The CDR3 sequence: CATSDQGQETQYF. The CDR3 nucleotides are TGTGCCACCAGTGATCAGGGCCAAGAGACCCAGTACTTC. This chain uses TRBV24-1 with TRBJ2-5, with TRBD1 as a possible D gene (5 bases). V was shortened by 3 bases and J by 1 base, with 5 bases between the two germline ends. CDR1 and CDR2 from the germline V gene are KGHDR and SFDVKD. The CDR3 is 13 residues long.

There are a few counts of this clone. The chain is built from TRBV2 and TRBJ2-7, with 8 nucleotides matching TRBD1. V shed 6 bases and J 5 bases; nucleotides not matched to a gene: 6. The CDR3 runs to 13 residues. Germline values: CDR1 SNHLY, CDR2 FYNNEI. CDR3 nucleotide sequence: TGTGCCAGCAGGGACAGGGATCTCCACGAGCAGTACTTC. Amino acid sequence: CASRDRDLHEQYF.

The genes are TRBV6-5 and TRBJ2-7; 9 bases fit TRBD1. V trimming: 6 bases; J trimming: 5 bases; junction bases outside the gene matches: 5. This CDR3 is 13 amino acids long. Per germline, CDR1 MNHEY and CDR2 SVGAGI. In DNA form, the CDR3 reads TGTGCCAGCAGCAGGGACAGGGCCCACGAGCAGTACTTC. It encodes CASSRDRAHEQYF.

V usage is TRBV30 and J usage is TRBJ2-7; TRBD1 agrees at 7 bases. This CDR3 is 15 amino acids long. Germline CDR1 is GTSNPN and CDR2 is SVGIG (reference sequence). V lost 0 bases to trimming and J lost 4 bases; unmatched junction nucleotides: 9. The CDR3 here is CAWSVADRARYEQYF. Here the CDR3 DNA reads TGTGCCTGGAGTGTGGCCGACAGGGCACGATACGAGCAGTACTTC.

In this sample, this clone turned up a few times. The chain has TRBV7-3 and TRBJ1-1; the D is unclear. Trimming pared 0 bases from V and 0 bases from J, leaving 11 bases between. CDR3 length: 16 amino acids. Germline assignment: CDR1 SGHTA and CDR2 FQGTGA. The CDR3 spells CASSLTAWQLNTEAFF. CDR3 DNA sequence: TGTGCCAGCAGCTTAACGGCTTGGCAGTTGAACACTGAAGCTTTCTTT.

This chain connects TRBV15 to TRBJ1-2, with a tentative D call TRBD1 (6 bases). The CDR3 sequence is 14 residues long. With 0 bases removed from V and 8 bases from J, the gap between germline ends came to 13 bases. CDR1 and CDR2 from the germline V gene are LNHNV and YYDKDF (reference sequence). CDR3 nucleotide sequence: TGTGCCACCAGCAGAGATCGGGCAGGGGTCGGCTACACCTTC. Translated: CATSRDRAGVGYTF.

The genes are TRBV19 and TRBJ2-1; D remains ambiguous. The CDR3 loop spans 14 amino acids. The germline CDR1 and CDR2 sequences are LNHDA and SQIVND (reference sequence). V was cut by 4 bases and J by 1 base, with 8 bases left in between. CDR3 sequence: CASSSLPSYNEQFF. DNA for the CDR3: TGTGCCAGTAGTAGCCTACCTTCCTACAATGAGCAGTTCTTC.

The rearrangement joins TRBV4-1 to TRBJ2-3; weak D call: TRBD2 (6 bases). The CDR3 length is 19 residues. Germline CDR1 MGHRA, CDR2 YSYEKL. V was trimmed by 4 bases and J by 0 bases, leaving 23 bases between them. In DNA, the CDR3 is TGCGCCAGCAGCCTGCGCGGCGGGGCACTCCCCGACAGCACAGATACGCAGTATTTT. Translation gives CASSLRGGALPDSTDTQYF.

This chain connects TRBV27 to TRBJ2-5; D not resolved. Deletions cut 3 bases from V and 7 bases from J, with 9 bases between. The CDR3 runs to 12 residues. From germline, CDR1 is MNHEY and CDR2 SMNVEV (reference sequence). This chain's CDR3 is CASSFLGGTQYF. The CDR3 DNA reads TGTGCCAGCAGTTTCTTAGGCGGGACCCAGTACTTC.

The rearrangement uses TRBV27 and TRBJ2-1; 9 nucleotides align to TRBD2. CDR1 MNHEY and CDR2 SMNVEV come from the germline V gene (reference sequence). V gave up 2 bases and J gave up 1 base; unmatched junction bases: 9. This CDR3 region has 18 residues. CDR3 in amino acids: CASSLTHWTSVSYNEQFF. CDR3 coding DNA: TGTGCCAGCAGTTTAACCCATTGGACTAGCGTATCCTACAATGAGCAGTTCTTC.

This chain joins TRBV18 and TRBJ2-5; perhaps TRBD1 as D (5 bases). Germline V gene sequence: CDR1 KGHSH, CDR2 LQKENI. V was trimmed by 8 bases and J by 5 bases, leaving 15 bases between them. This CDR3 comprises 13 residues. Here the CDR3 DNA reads TGTGCCAGCCTCGACAGAACGAGGGAGACCCAGTACTTC. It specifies CASLDRTRETQYF.

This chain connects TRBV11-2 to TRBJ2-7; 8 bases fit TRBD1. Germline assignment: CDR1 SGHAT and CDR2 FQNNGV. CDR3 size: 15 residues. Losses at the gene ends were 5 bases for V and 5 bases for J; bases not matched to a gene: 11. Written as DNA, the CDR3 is TGTGCCAGCAGCCTGTGGACAGGGATCACGGACGAGCAGTACTTC. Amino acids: CASSLWTGITDEQYF.

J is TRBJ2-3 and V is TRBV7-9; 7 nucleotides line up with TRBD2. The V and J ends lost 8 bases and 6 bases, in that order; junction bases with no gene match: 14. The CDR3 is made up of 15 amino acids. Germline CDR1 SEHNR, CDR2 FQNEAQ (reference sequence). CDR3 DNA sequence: TGTGCCAGCGGGACCCAGCGGGAAGTACTGGATACGCAGTATTTT. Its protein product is CASGTQREVLDTQYF.